Each of the 29 T cell receptor beta chains below was sequenced from the same sample in a study of T cell changes during pregnancy in multiple sclerosis. Profiled with immunoSEQ multiplex PCR; TCRdb holds only in-frame clones, not every one. The sample records about 53,000 clones, approximately 91% being singletons. The starting material was CD4+ T cells from peripheral blood mononuclear cells, obtained in the third trimester of pregnancy. The receptors were gathered from a female donor with multiple sclerosis, enrolled in a pregnancy study.

In its sample, this clone was seen once. The genes are TRBV7-9 and TRBJ2-1, with 8 bases aligning to TRBD2. In germline, CDR1 is SEHNR, CDR2 FQNEAQ (reference sequence). There are 15 residues in the CDR3. Germline trimming cut 5 bases from V and 8 bases from J; bases unmatched to any gene: 11. DNA for the CDR3: TGTGCCAGCAGCCCGAGTGGACTAGCCCTGGATGAGCAGTTCTTC. Translating it yields CASSPSGLALDEQFF.

The chain couples TRBV7-9 to TRBJ1-3, with TRBD1 matching 7 bases. The length of the CDR3 is 13 residues. The germline V gene has CDR1 SEHNR and CDR2 FQNEAQ (reference sequence). Losses at the gene ends were 7 bases for V and 1 base for J; bases not matched to a gene: 1. The CDR3 reads CASKGASGNTIYF. CDR3 in DNA: TGTGCCAGCAAGGGGGCATCTGGAAACACCATATATTTT.

In this sample, this clone turned up once. This chain uses TRBV9 with TRBJ1-2, with TRBD1 identical over 8 bases. The CDR3 consists of 14 residues. The junction had 7 bases not matched to a gene; V was cut back by 6 bases and J by 3 bases. Per the germline V gene, CDR1 is SGDLS and CDR2 is YYNGEE. The chain's CDR3 is CASTTGVLDYGYTF. For the CDR3, the DNA is TGTGCCAGCACGACAGGGGTTTTGGACTATGGCTACACCTTC.

This clone showed up just once. The rearrangement links TRBV5-1 to TRBJ2-5; the match to TRBD2 covers 8 bases. Losses at the gene ends were 4 bases for V and 3 bases for J; bases not matched to a gene: 2. This CDR3 has 13 amino acids. Germline V CDR1 and CDR2: SGHRS, YFSETQ. CDR3 sequence reads: CASSPRGEETQYF. CDR3 in DNA: TGCGCCAGCAGCCCGCGGGGGGAAGAGACCCAGTACTTC.

V usage is TRBV5-1 and J usage is TRBJ2-6; TRBD1 is a possible D gene (5 bases). There are 17 residues in the CDR3. CDR1 and CDR2 (germline): SGHRS, YFSETQ. V was cut by 4 bases and J by 2 bases, with 16 bases left in between. The CDR3 loop reads CASSRFSQGPGANVLTF. The CDR3 DNA sequence: TGCGCCAGCAGCCGATTCTCTCAGGGCCCTGGGGCCAACGTCCTGACTTTC.

The chain has TRBV10-1 and TRBJ1-3; D is unclear. V lost 5 bases to trimming and J lost 4 bases, with 21 bases between them. Per the germline V gene, CDR1 is WNHNN and CDR2 is SYGVQD (reference sequence). The CDR3 consists of 17 residues. CDR3 sequence: CASSPTNVPQRGNTIYF. As DNA, the CDR3 is TGCGCCAGCAGTCCCACCAACGTACCCCAGCGGGGAAACACCATATATTTT.

The chain links TRBV23-1 to TRBJ2-1, with a tentative D call TRBD1 (6 bases). TRBV23-1 is an open reading frame whose function is uncertain. The CDR3 has 15 amino acids. V was shortened by 2 bases and J by 5 bases, with 13 bases between the two germline ends. CDR3 DNA sequence: TGCGCCAGCAGTCAAGCCCGAAAGGGGGACAATGAGCAGTTCTTC. This codes for CASSQARKGDNEQFF.

The chain carries TRBV25-1 and TRBJ1-5; 7 nucleotides agree with TRBD1. CDR1 and CDR2 from the germline V gene are MGHDK and SYGVNS. The ends lost 6 bases at V and 5 bases at J; junction bases unmatched: 7. CDR3 length equals 14 residues. In DNA form, the CDR3 reads TGTGCCAGCAGCGCCCGGGACAGACATCAGCCCCAGCATTTT. Amino acids: CASSARDRHQPQHF.

The J gene is TRBJ2-2, the V gene TRBV9; a possible D gene is TRBD2 (5 bases). The germline V and J ends were trimmed by 3 bases and 4 bases, with 13 bases remaining between them. CDR1 and CDR2 (germline): SGDLS, YYNGEE. The CDR3 runs 15 residues. The CDR3 sequence: CASSGTSLGTGELFF. In DNA form, the CDR3 reads TGTGCCAGCAGCGGAACTAGTTTGGGCACCGGGGAGCTGTTTTTT.

The chain uses TRBV6-6 and TRBJ2-3; 8 bases are shared with TRBD2. The V gene end was trimmed by 6 bases and the J gene end by 4 bases; junction bases not matched to a gene: 6. This CDR3 contains 14 residues. CDR1 and CDR2 (germline): MNHNY, SVGAGI (reference sequence). The CDR3 nucleotides are TGTGCCAGCAGGAGGACGGGAGGGCCAGATACGCAGTATTTT. Translated: CASRRTGGPDTQYF.

The chain is built from TRBV9 and TRBJ2-2; the match to TRBD1 covers 7 bases. Losses at the gene ends were 0 bases for V and 5 bases for J; bases not matched to a gene: 4. The CDR3 has 15 residues. Germline CDR1 and CDR2: SGDLS and YYNGEE. The CDR3 nucleotides are TGTGCCAGCAGCGTAGGACAGGGCCCAACCGGGGAGCTGTTTTTT. Protein product: CASSVGQGPTGELFF.

The V and J genes are TRBV5-4 and TRBJ2-5, with 13 bases matching TRBD2. With 3 bases clipped from V and 1 base from J, the junction kept 9 bases outside the gene matches. The germline CDR1 and CDR2 sequences are SGHNT and YYREEE (reference sequence). This CDR3 comprises 18 residues. DNA of the CDR3: TGTGCCAGCAGCTCGACGGGACTAGCGGGATCTCTCCAAGAGACCCAGTACTTC. Its protein product is CASSSTGLAGSLQETQYF.

The CDR3 bases are TGTGCCAGCAGTTTGGGCGGGGGGGCAGTAGATACGCAGTATTTT. Amino acid sequence: CASSLGGGAVDTQYF. The gene calls are TRBV6-5 and TRBJ2-3; 9 bases match TRBD2. V dropped 4 bases and J dropped 5; count of bases not matched to a gene: 7. Germline CDR1 is MNHEY and CDR2 is SVGAGI. CDR3 length equals 15 residues.

The V gene is TRBV4-1, the J gene TRBJ2-7, with TRBD2 identical over 7 bases. The V and J ends lost 0 bases and 1 base, in that order; junction bases with no gene match: 9. The CDR3 loop spans 17 amino acids. Germline V CDR1 and CDR2: MGHRA, YSYEKL. The CDR3: CASSQEGRAGRSYEQYF. Here the CDR3 DNA reads TGCGCCAGCAGCCAAGAAGGGAGGGCAGGGCGTTCCTACGAGCAGTACTTC.

The chain joins TRBV11-2 to TRBJ1-1, with 10 positions matching TRBD1. This CDR3 is 17 amino acids long. V was pared by 4 bases and J by 3 bases, with 11 bases of the junction left unmatched. CDR1 and CDR2 (germline): SGHAT, FQNNGV. This CDR3 reads CASSSRGQGKLDTEAFF. The CDR3 nucleotides read TGTGCCAGCAGCTCTAGGGGACAGGGGAAGTTGGACACTGAAGCTTTCTTT.

This chain joins TRBV19 and TRBJ2-3; D might be TRBD1 (6 bases). Trimming took 4 bases from V and 2 from J, leaving 10 bases between them. Per germline, CDR1 LNHDA and CDR2 SQIVND (reference sequence). The length of the CDR3 is 14 residues. CDR3 nucleotides: TGTGCCAGTAGTAGAACAGGGAACACAGATACGCAGTATTTT. Encoded protein: CASSRTGNTDTQYF.

This chain connects TRBV7-9 to TRBJ1-3, with no clear D. CDR1 and CDR2 from the germline V gene are SEHNR and FQNEAQ (reference sequence). Trimming removed 3 bases at V and 3 bases at J, with 6 bases between. The CDR3 consists of 13 residues. In DNA, the CDR3 is TGTGCCAGCAGCTTCGAGATTGGAAACACCATATATTTT. Its protein is CASSFEIGNTIYF.

The gene calls are TRBV10-3 and TRBJ2-1; 9 bases map to TRBD2. From germline, CDR1 is ENHRY and CDR2 SYGVKD. The trim removed 6 bases at V and 6 bases at J, leaving 9 bases unmatched. The CDR3 contains 15 residues. The CDR3 loop reads CAISGAGGLANEQFF. The CDR3 nucleotides read TGTGCCATCAGCGGAGCGGGGGGCCTTGCCAATGAGCAGTTCTTC.

The genes are TRBV19 and TRBJ2-1; 13 bases match TRBD2. This CDR3 has 15 amino acids. The V segment lost 2 bases and the J segment 10 bases; nucleotides outside the gene matches: 5. Germline-derived CDR1 and CDR2 are LNHDA and SQIVND (reference sequence). Here the CDR3 reads CASSIQGLAGSEQFF. The CDR3 nucleotides are TGTGCCAGTAGTATACAGGGACTAGCGGGGTCGGAGCAGTTCTTC.

The chain recombines TRBV7-3 with TRBJ2-3; D is undetermined. Germline V gene lookup returns CDR1 SGHTA and CDR2 FQGTGA. The CDR3 is made up of 12 amino acids. The V gene lost 4 bases and the J gene lost 4 bases, with 6 bases spanning the gap. CDR3 nucleotides: TGTGCCAGCAGCTCGAGGCCAGATACGCAGTATTTT. Its protein product is CASSSRPDTQYF.

The genes are TRBV6-5 and TRBJ2-3; 8 bases are shared with TRBD2. CDR1 MNHEY and CDR2 SVGAGI come from the germline V gene. Trimming took 2 bases from V and 2 from J; bases not matched to a gene: 6. The CDR3 runs to 16 residues. The CDR3 protein is CASSYLGRGDTDTQYF. As DNA, the CDR3 is TGTGCCAGCAGTTACCTCGGGCGGGGGGACACAGATACGCAGTATTTT.

The chain carries TRBV7-9 and TRBJ2-3; TRBD2 matches at 9 bases. V trimming: 2 bases; J trimming: 5 bases; junction bases outside the gene matches: 14. Germline V gene data show CDR1 as SEHNR and CDR2 as FQNEAQ (reference sequence). The CDR3 runs 18 residues. The CDR3 here is CASSLTPGLALDIDTQYF. The CDR3 nucleotides read TGTGCCAGCAGCTTAACCCCCGGACTAGCGCTTGATATAGATACGCAGTATTTT.

The gene calls are TRBV2 and TRBJ1-1; 9 positions match TRBD1. This CDR3 comprises 13 residues. Losses at the gene ends were 5 bases for V and 8 bases for J; bases not matched to a gene: 6. Germline V gives CDR1 SNHLY, CDR2 FYNNEI. CDR3 sequence: CASSQGQGTEAFF. DNA for the CDR3: TGTGCCAGCAGTCAAGGACAGGGGACAGAAGCTTTCTTT.

The gene calls are TRBV11-2 and TRBJ1-1; 9 bases fit TRBD1. V lost 5 bases to trimming and J lost 6 bases; unmatched junction nucleotides: 10. In germline, CDR1 is SGHAT, CDR2 FQNNGV. The CDR3 length is 15 residues. CDR3 DNA: TGTGCCAGCAGCCGGTACAGGGGGCTGAGGGCTGAAGCTTTCTTT. As protein: CASSRYRGLRAEAFF. The full variable domain, completed using reference TRBV11-2 and TRBJ1-1, is EAGVAQSPRYKIIEKRQSVAFWCNPISGHATLYWYQQILGQGPKLLIQFQNNGVVDDSQLPKDRFSAERLKGVDSTLKIQPAKLEDSAVYLCASSRYRGLRAEAFFGQGTRLTVV.

Here the CDR3 DNA reads TGTGCCAGCAGTCCCACGACTAGTTCCAATGAGCAGTTCTTC. Amino acid sequence: CASSPTTSSNEQFF. The chain recombines TRBV6-4 with TRBJ2-1; maybe TRBD2 (6 bases). Per the germline V gene, CDR1 is MRHNA and CDR2 is SNTAGT. The CDR3 is 14 amino acids. V lost 5 bases and J 6 bases, leaving 14 bases between the germline ends.

The J gene is TRBJ2-2, the V gene TRBV4-2, with D hard to call. The CDR3 totals 15 residues. CDR1 and CDR2 (germline): LGHNA, YNFKEQ. Trimming removed 4 bases at V and 1 base at J, with 10 bases between. DNA for the CDR3: TGTGCCAGCAGCCCAGAGGCAGGGAACACCGGGGAGCTGTTTTTT. This sequence encodes CASSPEAGNTGELFF.

A single count supports this clone. The chain carries TRBV2 and TRBJ2-7; TRBD2 matches 10 bases. Germline loops: CDR1 SNHLY, CDR2 FYNNEI. The V gene end was trimmed by 5 bases and the J gene end by 2 bases; junction bases not matched to a gene: 9. The CDR3 runs 16 residues. The CDR3 nucleotides read TGTGCCAGCAGTCCAGGAACTAGCGGGGTTCCCTACGAGCAGTACTTC. Amino acids: CASSPGTSGVPYEQYF. The complete variable domain, with remaining parts taken from reference TRBV2 and TRBJ2-7, reads EPEVTQTPSHQVTQMGQEVILRCVPISNHLYFYWYRQILGQKVEFLVSFYNNEISEKSEIFDDQFSVERPDGSNFTLKIRSTKLEDSAMYFCASSPGTSGVPYEQYFGPGTRLTVT.

The chain couples TRBV10-3 to TRBJ2-5; TRBD2 matches 9 bases. The CDR3 contains 16 residues. Germline V CDR1 and CDR2: ENHRY, SYGVKD. Unmatched junction bases numbered 6, after V lost 4 bases and J lost 0 bases. CDR3 sequence reads: CAISGGGGEYQETQYF. CDR3 bases: TGTGCCATCAGTGGGGGCGGGGGGGAGTACCAAGAGACCCAGTACTTC.

This sequence joins TRBV11-2 and TRBJ2-7; maybe TRBD2 (5 bases). Germline loops: CDR1 SGHAT, CDR2 FQNNGV. The CDR3 sequence is 15 residues long. The V end lost 0 bases, the J end lost 3 bases, and 12 bases lay between the germline ends. In nucleotides, the CDR3 is TGTGCCAGCAGCTTAGACGGAGCGGCGGGCTACGAGCAGTACTTC. Its translation is CASSLDGAAGYEQYF.